This is a list of T cell receptor beta chains from one sample in a study of blood T cells in healthy people across ages. TCRdb analysed the 5' RACE reads with MiXCR anew, one entry per CDR3 protein. The data contain more than 1.4 million distinct CDR3 sequences, 40% to 50% of them singletons. The material sequenced was blood. These receptors all come from a woman younger than 35 in good health. The CDR3 runs from the conserved cysteine through the conserved F or W. D genes are given only for firm matches. Only part of the rows carry a size: once, few, many, or a class if the clone is expanded.

CDR3nt	CDR3aa	abundance	d_gene	len	v_gene	j_gene
TGTGCCAGCAGCGCCTCAGGTCCTACCTCTGGAAACACCATATATTTT	CASSASGPTSGNTIYF	.	.	16	TRBV6-5	TRBJ1-3
TGTGCCAGCAGCTTACTAGCGGGAGTAGGGATGGGGGAGCAGTTCTTC	CASSLLAGVGMGEQFF	few	TRBD2	16	TRBV7-8	TRBJ2-1
TGTGCCAGCAGCCAGAGACTAGCGGCAGATACGCAGTATTTT	CASSQRLAADTQYF	.	TRBD2	14	TRBV11-2	TRBJ2-3
TGTGCCACCAGCAGAGATATCCGTCTAGCGGACAATGAGCAGTTCTTC	CATSRDIRLADNEQFF	few	TRBD2	16	TRBV15	TRBJ2-1
TGCAGTGCTAGTTCGGCCAGGTCCACCTACGAGCAGTACTTC	CSASSARSTYEQYF	.	.	14	TRBV20-1	TRBJ2-7
TGTGCCAGCCGGGCTATCAGCTACAATGAGCAGTTCTTC	CASRAISYNEQFF	.	.	13	TRBV6-5	TRBJ2-1
TGTGCCAGCAGCGTAGCGCAGGACACGACATATAGGGAGCAGTACTTC	CASSVAQDTTYREQYF	.	.	16	TRBV9	TRBJ2-7
TGTGCCAGCAGCATTGTAGGACAACAAGACAATGAGCAGTTCTTC	CASSIVGQQDNEQFF	.	.	15	TRBV21-1	TRBJ2-1
TGTGCCAGCAGTTTACCCCTAGCGGGGATCACAGATACGCAGTATTTT	CASSLPLAGITDTQYF	.	TRBD2	16	TRBV12-3/TRBV12-4	TRBJ2-3
TGTGCCAGCAGTTACAATTCCCCGGCAGGCCCTCCTAACTATGGCTACACCTTC	CASSYNSPAGPPNYGYTF	.	.	18	TRBV6-5	TRBJ1-2
TGTGCCAGCAGCCCGACGGCCGTGGGGAACACTGAAGCTTTCTTT	CASSPTAVGNTEAFF	few	.	15	TRBV7-9	TRBJ1-1
TGTGCCAGCAGTCGGGGGGATGGGGGAAATGAGCAGTTCTTC	CASSRGDGGNEQFF	.	TRBD2	14	TRBV9	TRBJ2-1
TGTGCCAGCTCACCAAGTCATGGGGGAGCCAAAAACATTCAGTACTTC	CASSPSHGGAKNIQYF	.	.	16	TRBV18	TRBJ2-4
TGTGCCAGCAGCCAAGCCCGGACAGTTGAAGCTTTCTTT	CASSQARTVEAFF	few	.	13	TRBV3-1	TRBJ1-1
TGTGCCAGCAGTTACGCCGGGACAGGGATTACAGATACGCAGTATTTT	CASSYAGTGITDTQYF	.	TRBD1	16	TRBV6-6	TRBJ2-3
TGTGCCACCAGCAGAGATCGGCAGGGCTCCTACGAGCAGTACTTC	CATSRDRQGSYEQYF	few	.	15	TRBV15	TRBJ2-7
TGTGCCATCAGTGAGTCGACGGGTACCGGGGAGCTGTTTTTT	CAISESTGTGELFF	.	.	14	TRBV10-3	TRBJ2-2
TGCGCCAGTAGTGGCCGGTTCAACACTGAAGCTTTCTTT	CASSGRFNTEAFF	.	.	13	TRBV4-1	TRBJ1-1
TGTGCCAGCAGTCCGCTCGAAGGGCCACCGGACGAGCAGTACTTC	CASSPLEGPPDEQYF	.	.	15	TRBV28	TRBJ2-7
TGCAGTGCTGCAGGGAGGGGACCTTCTCTCCTGCGGACTGAAGCTTTCTTT	CSAAGRGPSLLRTEAFF	.	.	17	TRBV20-1	TRBJ1-1
TGTGCCAGCAGCCAAGGGGGGGCTTCACCCCTCCACTTT	CASSQGGASPLHF	.	.	13	TRBV3-1	TRBJ1-6
TGTGCCAGCACCACCTGGGGACGGACTAACTATGGCTACACCTTC	CASTTWGRTNYGYTF	.	.	15	TRBV27	TRBJ1-2
TGTGCCAGCCTGTGGGGGGCTTCTGGGGATGAGCAGTTCTTC	CASLWGASGDEQFF	.	.	14	TRBV25-1	TRBJ2-1
TGTGCCAGCAGTTACTCGAAACAGGGGGATGAAAAACTGTTTTTT	CASSYSKQGDEKLFF	few	TRBD1	15	TRBV6-6	TRBJ1-4
TGTGCCAGCAGTCCCCTTGACACGCAATTGGAGCCTGAAGCTTTCTTT	CASSPLDTQLEPEAFF	.	.	16	TRBV12-3/TRBV12-4	TRBJ1-1
TGCAGTGCCACAGCCGGGACAGGGGTCTACGAGCAGTACTTC	CSATAGTGVYEQYF	.	TRBD1	14	TRBV20-1	TRBJ2-7
TGCAGTGCTAGAGATGGGCCAGAAGGCGGGCAGTACTTC	CSARDGPEGGQYF	.	.	13	TRBV20-1	TRBJ2-5
TGTGCCAGCAGCGTAACTTTCTCTGGGGCCAACGTCCTGACTTTC	CASSVTFSGANVLTF	many	.	15	TRBV9	TRBJ2-6
TGTGCCAGCAGCCCCCATCAACCCTACGAACTTAGATCAGATACGCAGTATTTT	CASSPHQPYELRSDTQYF	few	.	18	TRBV9	TRBJ2-3
TGCGCCAGCAGCGTGACAGGGAAGAATGAGCAGTTCTTC	CASSVTGKNEQFF	.	TRBD1	13	TRBV5-1	TRBJ2-1
TGCAGTGCCGACCTCTGGACTACAGATACGCAGTATTTT	CSADLWTTDTQYF	few	.	13	TRBV20-1	TRBJ2-3
TGTGCCAGCAGTTACTCGCGGGAAAGTCCGGGGTCCTACAATGAGCAGTACTTC	CASSYSRESPGSYNEQYF	.	.	18	TRBV6-2/TRBV6-3	TRBJ2-7
TGTGCCAGCAGCCTCACTGAGGGTTCCTCTGGGGCCAACGTCCTGACTTTC	CASSLTEGSSGANVLTF	few	.	17	TRBV9	TRBJ2-6
TGCAGTGCTAGAGATCTTAGCGGGAAACGCCCCAATGAGCAGTACTTC	CSARDLSGKRPNEQYF	.	TRBD2	16	TRBV20-1	TRBJ2-7
TGTGCCATCAGTGAAAAAGGGGGGCTTACTGAAGCTTTCTTT	CAISEKGGLTEAFF	.	.	14	TRBV10-3	TRBJ1-1
TGTGCCAGCTCACTGCTTATGGGGGCCTACAATGAGCAGTTCTTC	CASSLLMGAYNEQFF	few	.	15	TRBV18	TRBJ2-1
TGTGCCAGCAGCCTAATGGGCGGCCGGGGATCAGATACGCAGTATTTT	CASSLMGGRGSDTQYF	.	.	16	TRBV7-9	TRBJ2-3
TGCAAGTTGACAGGGGAAGTATACACTGAAGCTTTCTTT	CKLTGEVYTEAFF	.	TRBD1	13	TRBV20-1	TRBJ1-1
TGCGCCAGCAGCTTGGAGTCCAGGATCTCCTACGAGCAGTACTTC	CASSLESRISYEQYF	.	.	15	TRBV5-1	TRBJ2-7
TGCAGTGCTAGAGATTCAGCTCGTGAGACCCAGTACTTC	CSARDSARETQYF	few	.	13	TRBV20-1	TRBJ2-5
TGTGCCAGCAGCTTGGATGGGTACTTGGCCTACGAGCAGTACTTC	CASSLDGYLAYEQYF	.	.	15	TRBV5-6	TRBJ2-7
TGTGCCAGCAGTTACTCGGCGGGGTCGGTATATGGCTACACCTTC	CASSYSAGSVYGYTF	.	.	15	TRBV6-5	TRBJ1-2
TGCGCCAGCAGGGGCGGGGTTAGTACCTACAATGAGCAGTTCTTC	CASRGGVSTYNEQFF	.	.	15	TRBV5-1	TRBJ2-1
TGTGCCAGCAGCTTAGGGCTAGCGAGGTACCACGATGAGCAGTTCTTC	CASSLGLARYHDEQFF	.	.	16	TRBV11-2	TRBJ2-1
TGTGCCAGCAGCTTGGGGCTAGCGGGGCCCCCTTACACCGGGGAGCTGTTTTTT	CASSLGLAGPPYTGELFF	.	TRBD2	18	TRBV5-5	TRBJ2-2
TGTGCCAGCAACTCCCTAGCGGGAGACTCCTACAATGGGCAGTTCTTC	CASNSLAGDSYNGQFF	.	TRBD2	16	TRBV12-3/TRBV12-4	TRBJ2-1